This entry describes one T cell receptor (beta chain). The data were taken from a study of blood T cell repertoires in COVID-19. Study in general: Specimens from acute and convalescent COVID-19 originated in the United States, Italy and Spain. The cDNA or gDNA used as material had been derived from T cells, B-cell-depleted T cells, or PBMCs.

The length of the CDR3 is 19 residues. Germline V gives CDR1 SGHRS, CDR2 YFSETQ. V was clipped by 4 bases and J by 1 base; unmatched bases: 14. Per the original data handling: Reference gene primer amplification in the assay estimated nucleated cell counts. The repertoire was sequenced with immunoSEQ multiplex PCR; TCRdb's copy has only in-frame clones and lacks some. The D gene and trimming were derived from the DNA, and the V and J assignments and clone size from that table. The data contain 90,000 to 150,000 clones, around 86% of them seen just once; the ten biggest clones take up around 9.9%. The chain has TRBV5-1 and TRBJ1-4; 9 nucleotides match TRBD1. The sample taken for sequencing was peripheral blood. This receptor was identified in a man older than 75 with acute or convalescent COVID-19. The CDR3 spells CASSRGDRGTSGTNEKLFF. The CDR3, as DNA: TGCGCCAGCAGCCGGGGCGACAGGGGGACTTCGGGAACTAATGAAAAACTGTTTTTT. Filled out from reference TRBV5-1 and TRBJ1-4, the complete variable domain reads KAGVTQTPRYLIKTRGQQVTLSCSPISGHRSVSWYQQTPGQGLQFLFEYFSETQRNKGNFPGRFSGRQFSNSRSEMNVSTLELGDSALYLCASSRGDRGTSGTNEKLFFGSGTQLSVL.